This T cell receptor beta chain was identified in a study of graft-versus-host responses after intestinal transplantation. Regarding the study as a whole: Some patients had graft-donor T cell macrochimerism, and their allografts showed high graft-versus-host to host-versus-graft clonal ratios.

Profiling relied on immunoSEQ multiplex PCR, and the TCRdb table lists in-frame clones only, not all of them. The data show about 120,000 clones, with 85% to 95% seen just once and over 2.5% held by the top ten. In regard to this clone: Antigen specificity is unknown.

V lost 5 bases to trimming and J lost 5 bases, with 18 bases between them. In germline, CDR1 is MNHEY, CDR2 SMNVEV (reference sequence). This CDR3 region has 15 residues. The sample in question was unstimulated CD8+ T cells sorted from spleen or lymph node cells, obtained before intestinal transplant. The V gene is TRBV27, the J gene TRBJ2-5; weak D call: TRBD1 (5 bases). This receptor was obtained from a human donor who received an intestinal transplant. Here the CDR3 reads CASSTRAQYGETQYF. The CDR3 bases are TGTGCCAGCAGTACCAGGGCTCAATACGGGGAGACCCAGTACTTC.